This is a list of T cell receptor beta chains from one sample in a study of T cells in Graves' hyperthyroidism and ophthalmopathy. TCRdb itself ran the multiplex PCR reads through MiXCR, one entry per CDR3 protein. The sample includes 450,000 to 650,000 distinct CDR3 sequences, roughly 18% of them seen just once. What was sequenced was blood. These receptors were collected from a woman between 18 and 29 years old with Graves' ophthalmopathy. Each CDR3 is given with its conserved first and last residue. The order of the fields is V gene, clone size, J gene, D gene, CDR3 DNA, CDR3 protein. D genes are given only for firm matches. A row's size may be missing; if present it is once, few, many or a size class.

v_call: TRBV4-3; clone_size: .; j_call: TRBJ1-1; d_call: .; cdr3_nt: TGCGCCAGCAGCCAAGATTCCTCGCCCCCGGGGACTGAAGCTTTCTTT; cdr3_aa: CASSQDSSPPGTEAFF
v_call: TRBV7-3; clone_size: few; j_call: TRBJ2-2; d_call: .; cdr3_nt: TGTGCCAGCAGCTTAGGGGACCCTGCCGCCGGGGAGCTGTTTTTT; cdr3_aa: CASSLGDPAAGELFF
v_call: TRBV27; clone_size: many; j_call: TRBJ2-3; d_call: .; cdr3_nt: TGTGCCAGCAGCTTGGTGCGATGGGATACGCAGTATTTT; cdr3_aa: CASSLVRWDTQYF
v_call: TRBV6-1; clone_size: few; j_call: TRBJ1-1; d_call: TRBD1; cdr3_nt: TGTGCCAGCAGTGAAGCGGGCAGGGGGTGGACTGAAGCTTTCTTT; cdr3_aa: CASSEAGRGWTEAFF
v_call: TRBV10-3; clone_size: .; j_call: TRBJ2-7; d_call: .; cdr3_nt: TGTGCCATCAGTGAGTCTGAGGTTGCCTACGAGCAGTACTTC; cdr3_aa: CAISESEVAYEQYF
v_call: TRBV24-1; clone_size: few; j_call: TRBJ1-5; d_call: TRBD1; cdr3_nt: TGTGCCACCAGTGGGGGGACAGACAATCAGCCCCAGCATTTT; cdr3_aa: CATSGGTDNQPQHF
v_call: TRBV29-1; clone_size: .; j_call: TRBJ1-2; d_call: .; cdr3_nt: TGCAGCGTTGAAGGCCTATGGGAGGTCTATGGCTACACCTTC; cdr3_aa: CSVEGLWEVYGYTF
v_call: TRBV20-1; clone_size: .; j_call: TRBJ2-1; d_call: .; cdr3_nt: TGCAGTGCTAGAGGCTCCGTGAGCTCCTACAATGAGCAGTTCTTC; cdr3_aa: CSARGSVSSYNEQFF
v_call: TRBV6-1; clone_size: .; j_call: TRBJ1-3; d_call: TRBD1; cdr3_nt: TGTGCCAGCAGTATGGACAGGGGGCGGGCTGGAAACACCATATATTTT; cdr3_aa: CASSMDRGRAGNTIYF
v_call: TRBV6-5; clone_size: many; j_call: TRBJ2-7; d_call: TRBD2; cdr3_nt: TGTGCCAGCAGTGATATCGAACTAGCGGGATACGAGCAGTACTTC; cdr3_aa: CASSDIELAGYEQYF
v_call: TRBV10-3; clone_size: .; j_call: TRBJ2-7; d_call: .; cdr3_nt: TGTGCCATCAGTGCAGGGCTTGACTACGAGCAGTACTTC; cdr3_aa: CAISAGLDYEQYF
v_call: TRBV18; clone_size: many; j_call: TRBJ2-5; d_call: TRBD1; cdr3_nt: TGTGCCAGCTCACCGGGACAGGGCCAAGAGACCCAGTACTTC; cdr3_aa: CASSPGQGQETQYF
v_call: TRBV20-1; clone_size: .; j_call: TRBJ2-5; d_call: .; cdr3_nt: TGCAGTGCTAGTTCCACAGGGTTTCAAGGTGGGACCCAGTACTTC; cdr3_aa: CSASSTGFQGGTQYF
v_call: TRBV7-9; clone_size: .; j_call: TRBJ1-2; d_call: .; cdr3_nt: TGTGCCAGCAGCTTACCGACTACTCACCGGGACAAAAATAACTATGGCTACACCTTC; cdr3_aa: CASSLPTTHRDKNNYGYTF
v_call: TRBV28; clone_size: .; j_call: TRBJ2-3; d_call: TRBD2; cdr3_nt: TGTGCCAGCAGTTTTTCACTAGCGGGGCGCACAGATACGCAGTATTTT; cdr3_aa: CASSFSLAGRTDTQYF
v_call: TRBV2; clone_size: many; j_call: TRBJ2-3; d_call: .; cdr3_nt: TGTGCCAGCAGTGAAGTGCCCACAGATACGCAGTATTTT; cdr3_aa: CASSEVPTDTQYF
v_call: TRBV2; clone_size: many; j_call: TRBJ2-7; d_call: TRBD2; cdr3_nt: TGTGCCAGCTCGCTAGCGGGGTTACTCTACGAGCAGTACTTC; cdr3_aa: CASSLAGLLYEQYF
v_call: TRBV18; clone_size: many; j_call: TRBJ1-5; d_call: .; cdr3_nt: TGTGCCAGCTGTCCGGGGGGGCAACGGCCCCAGCATTTT; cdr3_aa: CASCPGGQRPQHF
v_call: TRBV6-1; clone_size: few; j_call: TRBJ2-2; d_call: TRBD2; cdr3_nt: TGTGCCAGCATACGGGACTACGGGGCCCGGGAGCTGTTTTTT; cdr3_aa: CASIRDYGARELFF
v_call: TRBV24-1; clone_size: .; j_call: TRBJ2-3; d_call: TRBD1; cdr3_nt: TGTGCCACCAGTGAACCCCCGGGACAGGGGACAGATACGCAGTATTTT; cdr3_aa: CATSEPPGQGTDTQYF
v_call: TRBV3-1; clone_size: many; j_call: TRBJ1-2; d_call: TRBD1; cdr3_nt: TGTGCCAGCAGCCAACCTCAGGGGGTTGGTGGCTACACCTTC; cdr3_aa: CASSQPQGVGGYTF
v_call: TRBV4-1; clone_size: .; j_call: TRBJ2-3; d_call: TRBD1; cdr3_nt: TGCGCCAGCAGCCAAGTAACAGGGGAAGATACGCAGTATTTT; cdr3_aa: CASSQVTGEDTQYF
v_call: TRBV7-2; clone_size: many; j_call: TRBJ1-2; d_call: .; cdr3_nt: TGTGCCAGCAGCCCGGACAACTATGGCTACACCTTC; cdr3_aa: CASSPDNYGYTF
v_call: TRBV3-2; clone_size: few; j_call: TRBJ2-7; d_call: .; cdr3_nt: TGTGCCAGCAGCCGGCTCCAGGGAGCGCCCTACAGCGAGCAGTACTTC; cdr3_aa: CASSRLQGAPYSEQYF
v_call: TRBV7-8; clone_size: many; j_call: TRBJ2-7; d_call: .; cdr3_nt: TGTGCCAGCAGCCCGACGCCCGACAGTTACGAGCAGTACTTC; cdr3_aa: CASSPTPDSYEQYF
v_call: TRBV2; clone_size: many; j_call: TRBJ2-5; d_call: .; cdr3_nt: TGTGCCAGCATGGCCGCATACCAAGAGACCCAGTACTTC; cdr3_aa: CASMAAYQETQYF